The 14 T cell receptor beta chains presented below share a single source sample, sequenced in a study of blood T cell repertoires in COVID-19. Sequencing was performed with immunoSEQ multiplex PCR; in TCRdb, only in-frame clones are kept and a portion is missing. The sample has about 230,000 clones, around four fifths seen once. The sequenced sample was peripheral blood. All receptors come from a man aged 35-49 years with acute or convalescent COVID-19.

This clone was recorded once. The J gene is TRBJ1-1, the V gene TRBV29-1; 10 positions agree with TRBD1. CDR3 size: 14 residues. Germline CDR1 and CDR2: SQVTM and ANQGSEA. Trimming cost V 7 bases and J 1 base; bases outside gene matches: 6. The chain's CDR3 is CSARTGGSNTEAFF. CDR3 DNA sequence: TGCAGCGCCCGGACAGGGGGGTCGAACACTGAAGCTTTCTTT.

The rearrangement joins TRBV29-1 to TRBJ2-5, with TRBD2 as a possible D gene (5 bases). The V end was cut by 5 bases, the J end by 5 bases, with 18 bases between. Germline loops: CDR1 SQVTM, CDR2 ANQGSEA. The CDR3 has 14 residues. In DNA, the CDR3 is TGCAGCGTTTTCGGGGAGTTGACGGGCGAGACCCAGTACTTC. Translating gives CSVFGELTGETQYF.

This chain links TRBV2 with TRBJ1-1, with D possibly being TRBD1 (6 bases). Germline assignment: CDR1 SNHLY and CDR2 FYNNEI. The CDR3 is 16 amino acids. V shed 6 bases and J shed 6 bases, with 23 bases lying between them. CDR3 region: CASRAGEIKANAEAFF. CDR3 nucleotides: TGTGCCAGCAGGGCAGGGGAGATTAAGGCGAATGCTGAAGCTTTCTTT.

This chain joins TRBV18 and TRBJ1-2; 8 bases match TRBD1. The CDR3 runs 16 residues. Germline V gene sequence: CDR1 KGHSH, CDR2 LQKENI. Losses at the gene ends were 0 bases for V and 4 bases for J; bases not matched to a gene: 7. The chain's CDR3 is CASSPPGDRRSYGYTF. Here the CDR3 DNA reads TGTGCCAGCTCACCACCTGGGGACAGGCGTTCCTATGGCTACACCTTC.

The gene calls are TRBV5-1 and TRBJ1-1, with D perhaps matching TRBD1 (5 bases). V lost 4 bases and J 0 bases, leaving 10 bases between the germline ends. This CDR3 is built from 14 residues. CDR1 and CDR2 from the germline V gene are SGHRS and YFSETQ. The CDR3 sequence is CASSPIRVNTEAFF. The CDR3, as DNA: TGCGCCAGCAGCCCCATCAGGGTGAACACTGAAGCTTTCTTT.

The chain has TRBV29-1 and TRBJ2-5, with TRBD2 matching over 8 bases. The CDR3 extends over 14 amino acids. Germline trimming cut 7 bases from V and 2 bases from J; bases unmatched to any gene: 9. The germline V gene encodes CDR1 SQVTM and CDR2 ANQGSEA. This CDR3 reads CSAPPGGLQETQYF. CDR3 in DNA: TGCAGCGCTCCCCCGGGGGGGCTACAAGAGACCCAGTACTTC. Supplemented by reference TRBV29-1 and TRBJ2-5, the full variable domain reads SAVISQKPSRDICQRGTSLTIQCQVDSQVTMMFWYRQQPGQSLTLIATANQGSEATYESGFVIDKFPISRPNLTFSTLTVSNMSPEDSSIYLCSAPPGGLQETQYFGPGTRLLVL.

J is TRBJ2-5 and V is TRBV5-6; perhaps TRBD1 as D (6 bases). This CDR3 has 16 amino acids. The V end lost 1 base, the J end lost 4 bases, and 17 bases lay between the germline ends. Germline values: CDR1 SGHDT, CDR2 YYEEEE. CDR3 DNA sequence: TGTGCCAGCAGCTTGTTTGAGCAGGGGATGGTAGAGACCCAGTACTTC. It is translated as CASSLFEQGMVETQYF.

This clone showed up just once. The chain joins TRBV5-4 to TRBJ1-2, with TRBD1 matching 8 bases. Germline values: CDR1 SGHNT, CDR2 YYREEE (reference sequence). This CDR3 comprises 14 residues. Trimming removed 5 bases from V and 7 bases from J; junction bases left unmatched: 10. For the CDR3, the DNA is TGTGCCAGCAGAGCTCAGGGGGCGCTTGGTGGCTACACCTTC. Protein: CASRAQGALGGYTF. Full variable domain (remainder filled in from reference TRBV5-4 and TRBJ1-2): ETGVTQSPTHLIKTRGQQVTLRCSSQSGHNTVSWYQQALGQGPQFIFQYYREEENGRGNFPPRFSGLQFPNYSSELNVNALELDDSALYLCASRAQGALGGYTFGSGTRLTVV.

The DNA of the CDR3 is TGTGCCAGCAGTTCCTGGGGACAGCAGGATCAAGAGACCCAGTACTTC. Encoded protein: CASSSWGQQDQETQYF. The chain carries TRBV6-5 and TRBJ2-5, with TRBD1 matching over 7 bases. J gave up 2 bases and V 4 bases, and 10 bases lay outside the gene matches. The CDR3 is made up of 16 amino acids. CDR1 is MNHEY and CDR2 is SVGAGI in the germline V gene.

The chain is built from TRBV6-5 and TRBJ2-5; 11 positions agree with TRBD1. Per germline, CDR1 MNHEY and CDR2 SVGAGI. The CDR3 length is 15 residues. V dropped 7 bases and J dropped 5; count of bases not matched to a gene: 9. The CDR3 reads CASNRGTGGPETQYF. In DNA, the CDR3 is TGTGCCAGCAACCGAGGGACAGGGGGTCCGGAGACCCAGTACTTC.

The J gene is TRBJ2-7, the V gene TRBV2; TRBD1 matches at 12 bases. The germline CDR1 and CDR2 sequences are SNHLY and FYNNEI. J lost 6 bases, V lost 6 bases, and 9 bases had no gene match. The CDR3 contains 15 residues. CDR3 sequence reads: CASSVRGTGGSEQYF. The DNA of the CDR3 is TGTGCCAGCAGCGTTCGGGGGACAGGGGGCTCCGAGCAGTACTTC.

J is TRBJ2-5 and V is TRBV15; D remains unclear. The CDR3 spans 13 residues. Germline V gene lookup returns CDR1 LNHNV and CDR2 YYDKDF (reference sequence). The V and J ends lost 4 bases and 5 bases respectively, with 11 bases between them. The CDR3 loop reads CATSIRRDETQYF. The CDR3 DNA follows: TGTGCCACCAGCATAAGAAGAGATGAGACCCAGTACTTC.

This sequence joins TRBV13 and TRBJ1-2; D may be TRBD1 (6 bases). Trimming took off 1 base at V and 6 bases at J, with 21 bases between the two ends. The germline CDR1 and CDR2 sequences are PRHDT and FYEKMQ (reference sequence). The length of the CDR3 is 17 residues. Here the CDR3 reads CASSLDLRGVFQHGYTF. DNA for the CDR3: TGTGCCAGCAGCTTAGATCTCAGGGGAGTCTTCCAGCATGGCTACACCTTC.

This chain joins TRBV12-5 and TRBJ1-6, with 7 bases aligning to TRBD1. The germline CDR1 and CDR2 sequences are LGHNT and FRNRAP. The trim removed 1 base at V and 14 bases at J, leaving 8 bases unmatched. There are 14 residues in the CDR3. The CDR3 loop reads CASGLALQGFALHF. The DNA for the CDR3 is TGTGCTAGTGGTTTGGCGCTACAGGGGTTCGCCCTCCACTTT.